The 8 T cell receptor beta chains in this list originate from one sample, sequenced in a study of T cell clonotyping in hematopoietic cell transplantation. Data came from immunoSEQ multiplex PCR; TCRdb stores just in-frame clones and leaves some out. The sample contains some 18,000 clones, 86% of which appear only once. The time point was: recipient sample about 28 days before transplant, after cytoreduction. Sequenced here: peripheral blood mononuclear cells, sampled before stem cell transplant. The receptors come from a man between 45 and 60 years old with acute myeloid leukemia. Some clones in this sample may be carry-over from other donors' samples.

V and J are TRBV5-1 and TRBJ1-2; 8 bases are shared with TRBD1. CDR3 size: 15 residues. After removal of 4 bases from V and 0 bases from J, the junction contained 5 bases not matched to a gene. The V gene's germline CDR1 is SGHRS and CDR2 YFSETQ. The DNA for the CDR3 is TGCGCCAGCAGCACACAGGGGGAGGCTAACTATGGCTACACCTTC. It encodes CASSTQGEANYGYTF.

This chain connects TRBV29-1 to TRBJ1-2; D unclear. From germline, CDR1 is SQVTM and CDR2 ANQGSEA. The V end was cut by 5 bases, the J end by 2 bases, with 6 bases between. The CDR3 has 11 amino acids. The CDR3 spells CSVWVNYGYTF. The CDR3 DNA reads as TGCAGCGTTTGGGTGAACTATGGCTACACCTTC.

This chain's CDR3 is CASSISPGLLIGYTF. For the CDR3, the DNA is TGTGCCAGTAGTATTTCTCCTGGGTTACTCATTGGCTACACCTTC. The gene calls are TRBV19 and TRBJ1-2, with D hard to call. The CDR3 is 15 residues long. V lost 3 bases, J lost 7 bases, and 18 bases lay in between. The germline V gene has CDR1 LNHDA and CDR2 SQIVND (reference sequence).

The genes are TRBV9 and TRBJ1-1; D is undetermined. Germline V CDR1 and CDR2: SGDLS, YYNGEE. The CDR3 has 13 amino acids. The V end was cut by 4 bases, the J end by 1 base, with 8 bases between. This chain's CDR3 is CASSLGTNTEAFF. DNA for the CDR3: TGTGCCAGCAGCCTGGGAACGAACACTGAAGCTTTCTTT.

J is TRBJ1-5 and V is TRBV19; the D gene is possibly TRBD1 (5 bases). Trimming removed 2 bases at V and 10 bases at J, with 12 bases between. CDR3 length: 13 residues. Germline assignment: CDR1 LNHDA and CDR2 SQIVND (reference sequence). The CDR3 DNA reads as TGTGCCAGTAGTATAAGGGGTGGGGATCCCCAGCATTTT. Amino acid sequence: CASSIRGGDPQHF.

The V and J genes are TRBV7-2 and TRBJ1-1; 9 nucleotides line up with TRBD1. The CDR3 is made up of 14 amino acids. CDR1 is SGHTA, CDR2 FQGNSA, per germline. The V and J ends lost 2 bases and 5 bases, in that order; junction bases with no gene match: 3. DNA for the CDR3: TGTGCCAGCAGCTTAACAGGGGGCATGACTGAAGCTTTCTTT. Amino acid sequence: CASSLTGGMTEAFF.

CDR3 region: CASSYTDQYGYTF. Here the CDR3 DNA reads TGTGCCAGCAGTTACACAGACCAGTATGGCTACACCTTC. This chain links TRBV6-6 with TRBJ1-2, with D unclear. The CDR3 runs 13 residues. Germline lookup yields CDR1 MNHNY and CDR2 SVGAGI (reference sequence). V lost 2 bases and J 5 bases, leaving 9 bases between the germline ends.

V and J are TRBV5-3 and TRBJ2-3; D gene ambiguous. TRBV5-3 is an ORF; its function is uncertain. Trimming cost V 0 bases and J 2 bases, with 7 bases left between them. The CDR3 extends over 14 amino acids. The CDR3 is CARSLDPLTDTQYF. In DNA, the CDR3 is TGTGCCAGAAGCTTGGATCCGCTCACAGATACGCAGTATTTT.